This T cell receptor beta chain was documented in a study of tumor and adjacent non-tumor tissue in lung cancer. Overall study: Samples averaged roughly 4.3 million productive TCRbeta reads each.

The library came from three nested PCR rounds adapted from ARM-PCR protocols. TCRdb recomputed calls from the multiplex PCR reads with MiXCR, one row per CDR3 protein. The sample lists 100,000 to 150,000 distinct CDR3 sequences; approximately 71% were seen once. Broader study findings: TCR diversity was significantly greater in tumor than normal lung tissue. In normal lung, the top 100 clones were significantly more dominant than in tumor. Shorter survival was associated with higher TCR diversity in tumors.

The template was RNA from unsorted bulk tissue. Notes on this clonotype: Its antigen is not identified.

The CDR3 is made up of 14 amino acids. V was trimmed by 0 bases and J by 10 bases, leaving 16 bases between them. From germline, CDR1 is SQVTM and CDR2 ANQGSEA. This sequence was found in a young man with non-small cell lung cancer. The V and J genes are TRBV29-1 and TRBJ2-1, with D possibly TRBD2 on 7 matching bases. The sequenced sample consisted of lung tumor tissue. The CDR3 DNA is TGCAGCGTTGAAGAGGAGGGGGGGAGGGAGGAGCAGTTCTTC. Translation gives CSVEEEGGREEQFF.